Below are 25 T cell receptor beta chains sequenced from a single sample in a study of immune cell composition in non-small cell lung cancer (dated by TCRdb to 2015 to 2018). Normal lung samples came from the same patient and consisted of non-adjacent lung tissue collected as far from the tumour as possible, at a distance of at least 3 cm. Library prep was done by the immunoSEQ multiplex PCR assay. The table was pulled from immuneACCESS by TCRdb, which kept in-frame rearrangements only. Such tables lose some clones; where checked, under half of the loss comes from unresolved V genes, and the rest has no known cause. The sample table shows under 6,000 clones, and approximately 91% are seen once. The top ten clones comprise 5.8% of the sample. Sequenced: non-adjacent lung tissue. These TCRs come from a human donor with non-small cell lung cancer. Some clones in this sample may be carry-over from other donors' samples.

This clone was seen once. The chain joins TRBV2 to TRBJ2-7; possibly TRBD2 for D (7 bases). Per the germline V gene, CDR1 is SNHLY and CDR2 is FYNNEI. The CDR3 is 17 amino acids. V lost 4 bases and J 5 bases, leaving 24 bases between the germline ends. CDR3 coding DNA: TGTGCCAGCAGTGTACCCCCAACGGGGGGCGGATTAAACGAGCAGTACTTC. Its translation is CASSVPPTGGGLNEQYF.

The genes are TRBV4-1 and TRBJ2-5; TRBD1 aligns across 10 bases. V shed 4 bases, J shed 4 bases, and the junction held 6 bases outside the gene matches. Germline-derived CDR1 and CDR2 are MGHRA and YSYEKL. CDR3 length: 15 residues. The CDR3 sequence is CASSPAGQGRETQYF. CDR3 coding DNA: TGCGCCAGCAGCCCGGCGGGACAGGGGAGAGAGACCCAGTACTTC.

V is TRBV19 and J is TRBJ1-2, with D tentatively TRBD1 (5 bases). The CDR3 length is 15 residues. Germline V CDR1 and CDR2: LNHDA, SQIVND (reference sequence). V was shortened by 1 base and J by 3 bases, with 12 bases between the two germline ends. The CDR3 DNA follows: TGTGCCAGTAGTATAGCAGGGAACAATGACTATGGCTACACCTTC. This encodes CASSIAGNNDYGYTF.

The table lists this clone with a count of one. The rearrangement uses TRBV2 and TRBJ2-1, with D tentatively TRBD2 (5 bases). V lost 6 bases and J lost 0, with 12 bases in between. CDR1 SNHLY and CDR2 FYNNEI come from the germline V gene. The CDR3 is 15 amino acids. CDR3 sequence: CASRSDWSSYNEQFF. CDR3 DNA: TGTGCCAGCAGGTCGGACTGGAGCTCCTACAATGAGCAGTTCTTC.

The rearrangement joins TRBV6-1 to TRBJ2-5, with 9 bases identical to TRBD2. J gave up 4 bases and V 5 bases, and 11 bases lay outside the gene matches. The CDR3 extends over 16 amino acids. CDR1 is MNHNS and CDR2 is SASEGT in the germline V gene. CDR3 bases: TGTGCCAGCAGTCAAGGATATGCGGGGGGGTTAGAGACCCAGTACTTC. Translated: CASSQGYAGGLETQYF.

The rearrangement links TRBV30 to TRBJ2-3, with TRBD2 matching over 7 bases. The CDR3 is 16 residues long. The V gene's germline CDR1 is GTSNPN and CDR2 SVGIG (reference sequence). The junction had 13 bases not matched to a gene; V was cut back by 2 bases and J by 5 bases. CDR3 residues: CAWSSLRAGLRDTQYF. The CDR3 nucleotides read TGTGCCTGGAGTAGTCTAAGAGCGGGACTTAGAGATACGCAGTATTTT.

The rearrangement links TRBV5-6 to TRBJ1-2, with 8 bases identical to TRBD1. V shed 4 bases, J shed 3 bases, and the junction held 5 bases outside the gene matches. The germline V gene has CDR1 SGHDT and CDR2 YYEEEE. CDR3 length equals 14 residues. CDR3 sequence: CASSADRAYYGYTF. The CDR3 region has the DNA TGTGCCAGCAGCGCGGACAGGGCCTACTATGGCTACACCTTC.

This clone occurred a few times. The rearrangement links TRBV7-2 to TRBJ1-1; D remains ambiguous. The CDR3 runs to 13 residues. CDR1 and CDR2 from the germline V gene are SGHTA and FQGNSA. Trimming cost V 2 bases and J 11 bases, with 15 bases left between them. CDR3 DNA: TGTGCCAGCAGCTTACAAGCTCTACGGTGGGCTTTCTTT. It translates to CASSLQALRWAFF.

The CDR3 sequence: CASSFLAGLWDTQYF. CDR3 coding DNA: TGTGCCAGCAGTTTCCTAGCGGGGTTATGGGATACGCAGTATTTT. This chain links TRBV2 with TRBJ2-3, with TRBD2 identical over 9 bases. Germline V gene sequence: CDR1 SNHLY, CDR2 FYNNEI. This CDR3 contains 15 residues. The V gene end was trimmed by 5 bases and the J gene end by 6 bases; junction bases not matched to a gene: 9.

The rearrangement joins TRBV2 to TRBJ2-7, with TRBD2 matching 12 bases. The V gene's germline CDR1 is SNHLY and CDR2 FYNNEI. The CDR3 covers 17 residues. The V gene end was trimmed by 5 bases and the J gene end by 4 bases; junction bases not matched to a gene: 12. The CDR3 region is CASSSTPTSGRRYEQYF. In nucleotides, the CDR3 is TGTGCCAGCAGTTCCACCCCGACTAGCGGGAGACGTTACGAGCAGTACTTC.

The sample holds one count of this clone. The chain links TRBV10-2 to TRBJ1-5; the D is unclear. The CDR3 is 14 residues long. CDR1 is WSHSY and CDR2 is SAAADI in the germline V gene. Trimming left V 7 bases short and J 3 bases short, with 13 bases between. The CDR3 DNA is TGCGCCAGCATCCCGGGTAGGAACAATCAGCCCCAGCATTTT. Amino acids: CASIPGRNNQPQHF.

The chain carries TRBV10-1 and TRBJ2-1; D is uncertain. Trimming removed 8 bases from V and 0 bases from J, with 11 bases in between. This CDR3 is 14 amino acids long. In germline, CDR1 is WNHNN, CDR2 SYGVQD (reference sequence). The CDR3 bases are TGCGCCAGCGCCCCGAGAAGCTCCTACAATGAGCAGTTCTTC. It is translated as CASAPRSSYNEQFF.

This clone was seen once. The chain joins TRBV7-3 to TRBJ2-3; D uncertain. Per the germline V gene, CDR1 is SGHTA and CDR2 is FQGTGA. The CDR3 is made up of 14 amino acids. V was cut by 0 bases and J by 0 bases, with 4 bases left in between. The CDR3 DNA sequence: TGTGCCAGCAGCTTAACCACTAGCACAGATACGCAGTATTTT. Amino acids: CASSLTTSTDTQYF.

DNA of the CDR3: TGTGCCAGCAGCGTAGGGAGACAGGGGGCTGGGGCCAACGTCCTGACTTTC. Encoded protein: CASSVGRQGAGANVLTF. V is TRBV9 and J is TRBJ2-6; 9 positions agree with TRBD1. The CDR3 is 17 amino acids. Trimming removed 0 bases from V and 2 bases from J; junction bases left unmatched: 3. Germline CDR1 SGDLS, CDR2 YYNGEE. Full variable domain (missing parts from reference TRBV9 and TRBJ2-6): DSGVTQTPKHLITATGQRVTLRCSPRSGDLSVYWYQQSLDQGLQFLIQYYNGEERAKGNILERFSAQQFPDLHSELNLSSLELGDSALYFCASSVGRQGAGANVLTFGAGSRLTVL.

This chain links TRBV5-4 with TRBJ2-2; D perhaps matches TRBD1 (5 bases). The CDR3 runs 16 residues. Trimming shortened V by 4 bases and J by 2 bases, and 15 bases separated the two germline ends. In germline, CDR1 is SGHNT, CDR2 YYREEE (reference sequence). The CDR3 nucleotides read TGTGCCAGCAGCCCGGACCCGCAGGGAAACACCGGGGAGCTGTTTTTT. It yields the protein CASSPDPQGNTGELFF.

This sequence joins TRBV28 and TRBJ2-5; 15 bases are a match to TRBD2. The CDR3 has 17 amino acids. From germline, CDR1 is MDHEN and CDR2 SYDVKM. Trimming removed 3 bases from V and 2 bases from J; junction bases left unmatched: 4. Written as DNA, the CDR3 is TGTGCCAGCAGTTTTGCCGGACTAGCGGGGGGGCAAGAGACCCAGTACTTC. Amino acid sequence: CASSFAGLAGGQETQYF.

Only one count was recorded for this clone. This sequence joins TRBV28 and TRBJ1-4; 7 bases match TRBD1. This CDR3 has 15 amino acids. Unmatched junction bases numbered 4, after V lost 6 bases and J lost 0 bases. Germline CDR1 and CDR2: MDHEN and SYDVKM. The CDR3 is CASRGQSATNEKLFF. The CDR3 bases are TGTGCCAGCAGGGGACAGAGCGCAACTAATGAAAAACTGTTTTTT. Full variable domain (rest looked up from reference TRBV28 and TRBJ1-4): DVKVTQSSRYLVKRTGEKVFLECVQDMDHENMFWYRQDPGLGLRLIYFSYDVKMKEKGDIPEGYSVSREKKERFSLILESASTNQTSMYLCASRGQSATNEKLFFGSGTQLSVL.

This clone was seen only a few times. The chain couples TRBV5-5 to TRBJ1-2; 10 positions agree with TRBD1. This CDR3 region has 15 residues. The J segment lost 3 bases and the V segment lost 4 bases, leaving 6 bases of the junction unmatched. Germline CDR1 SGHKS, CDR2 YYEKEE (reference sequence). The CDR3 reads CASSLFGQGDYGYTF. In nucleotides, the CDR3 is TGTGCCAGCAGCCTCTTTGGACAGGGGGACTATGGCTACACCTTC.

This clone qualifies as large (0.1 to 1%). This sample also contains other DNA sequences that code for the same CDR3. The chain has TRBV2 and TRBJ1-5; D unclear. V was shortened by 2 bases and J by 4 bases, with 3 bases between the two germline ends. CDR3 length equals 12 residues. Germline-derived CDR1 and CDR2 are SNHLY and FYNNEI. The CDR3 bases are TGTGCCAGCAGTGAACCTAATCAGCCCCAGCATTTT. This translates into CASSEPNQPQHF.

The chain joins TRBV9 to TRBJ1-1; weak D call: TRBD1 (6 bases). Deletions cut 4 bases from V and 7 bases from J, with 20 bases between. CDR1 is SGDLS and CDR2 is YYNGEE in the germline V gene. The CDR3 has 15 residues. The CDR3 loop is CASSRWLGTQLEAFF. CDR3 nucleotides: TGTGCCAGCAGCCGATGGCTCGGGACACAACTTGAAGCTTTCTTT.

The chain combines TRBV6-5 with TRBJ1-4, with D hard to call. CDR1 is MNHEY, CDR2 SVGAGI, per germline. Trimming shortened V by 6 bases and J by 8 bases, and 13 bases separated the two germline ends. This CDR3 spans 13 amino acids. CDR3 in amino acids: CASRPVGGEKLFF. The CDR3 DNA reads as TGTGCCAGCAGACCAGTTGGAGGGGAAAAACTGTTTTTT.

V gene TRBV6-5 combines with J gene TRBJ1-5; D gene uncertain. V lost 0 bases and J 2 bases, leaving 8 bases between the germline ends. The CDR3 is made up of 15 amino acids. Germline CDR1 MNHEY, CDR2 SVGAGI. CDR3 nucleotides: TGTGCCAGCAGTTACTCTGGAGGTGGCAATCAGCCCCAGCATTTT. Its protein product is CASSYSGGGNQPQHF.

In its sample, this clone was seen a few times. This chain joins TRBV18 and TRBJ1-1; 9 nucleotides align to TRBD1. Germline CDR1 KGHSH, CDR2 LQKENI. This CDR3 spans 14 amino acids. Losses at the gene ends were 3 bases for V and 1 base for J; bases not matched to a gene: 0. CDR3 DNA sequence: TGTGCCAGCTCACCGGGACAGGGGAACACTGAAGCTTTCTTT. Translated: CASSPGQGNTEAFF. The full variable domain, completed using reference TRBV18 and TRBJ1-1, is NAGVMQNPRHLVRRRGQEARLRCSPMKGHSHVYWYRQLPEEGLKFMVYLQKENIIDESGMPKERFSAEFPKEGPSILRIQQVVRGDSAAYFCASSPGQGNTEAFFGQGTRLTVV.

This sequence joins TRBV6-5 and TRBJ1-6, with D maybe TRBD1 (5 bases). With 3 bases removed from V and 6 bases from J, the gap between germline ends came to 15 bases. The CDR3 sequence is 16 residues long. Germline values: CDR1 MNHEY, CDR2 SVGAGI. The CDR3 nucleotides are TGTGCCAGCAGTTATCTCCCAGACAGAAGTAATTCACCCCTCCACTTT. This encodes CASSYLPDRSNSPLHF.

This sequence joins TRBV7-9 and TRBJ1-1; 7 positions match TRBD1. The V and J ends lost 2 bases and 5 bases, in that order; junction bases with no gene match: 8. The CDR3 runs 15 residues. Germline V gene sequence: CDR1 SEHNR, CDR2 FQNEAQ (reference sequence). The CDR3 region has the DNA TGTGCCAGCAGCTTATCGCGACAGGGTCGGACTGAAGCTTTCTTT. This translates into CASSLSRQGRTEAFF.